Below, one T cell receptor beta chain is given with its context. The antigen is unknown. This sample was taken from a study of PD-1 blockade in classical Hodgkin lymphoma. Study-wide points: A reduction in baseline TCR diversity was reportedly seen in newly diagnosed patients relative to healthy donors. Exclusion removed patients who began nivolumab under 1 year after ASCT.

Every patient relapsed after autologous stem cell transplantation, and brentuximab vedotin exposure varied. Only in-frame clones appear in the TCRdb table, and some are missing; sequencing was by immunoSEQ multiplex PCR. The sample holds tens of thousands of clones, roughly nine tenths seen once. The CDR3 is 16 amino acids. Germline V CDR1 and CDR2: SGHDT, YYEEEE. After removal of 5 bases from V and 9 bases from J, the junction contained 14 bases not matched to a gene. Sequenced material: peripheral blood mononuclear cells (PBMCs), taken before the second cycle of nivolumab. The sequence was collected from a human donor with classical Hodgkin lymphoma. This chain links TRBV5-6 with TRBJ2-7, with 13 bases lining up with TRBD2. The DNA for the CDR3 is TGTGCCAGCAGGAAAAGACTAGCGGGGGGAAATACCAGGCAGTACTTC. Residues: CASRKRLAGGNTRQYF.